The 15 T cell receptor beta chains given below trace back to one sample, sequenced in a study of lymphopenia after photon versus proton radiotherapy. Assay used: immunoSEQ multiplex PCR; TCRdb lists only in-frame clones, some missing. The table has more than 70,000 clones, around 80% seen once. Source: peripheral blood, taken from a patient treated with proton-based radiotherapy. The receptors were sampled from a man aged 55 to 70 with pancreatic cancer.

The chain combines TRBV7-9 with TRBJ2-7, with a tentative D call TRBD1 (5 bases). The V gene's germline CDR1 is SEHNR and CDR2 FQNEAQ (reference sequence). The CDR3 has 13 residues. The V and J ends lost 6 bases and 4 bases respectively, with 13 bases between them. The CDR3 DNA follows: TGTGCCAGCAGTCCAACAGGAGCTTACGAGCAGTACTTC. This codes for CASSPTGAYEQYF. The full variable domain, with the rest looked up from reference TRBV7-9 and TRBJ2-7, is DTGVSQNPRHKITKRGQNVTFRCDPISEHNRLYWYRQTLGQGPEFLTYFQNEAQLEKSRLLSDRFSAERPKGSFSTLEIQRTEQGDSAMYLCASSPTGAYEQYFGPGTRLTVT.

CDR3 nucleotide sequence: TGTGCCAGCAGCGGGGGACCCCAAGAGACCCAGTACTTC. Its protein is CASSGGPQETQYF. This chain joins TRBV9 and TRBJ2-5; D may correspond to TRBD1 or TRBD2 (5 bases each). Trimming removed 3 bases from V and 1 base from J, with 7 bases in between. The length of the CDR3 is 13 residues. The V gene's germline CDR1 is SGDLS and CDR2 YYNGEE.

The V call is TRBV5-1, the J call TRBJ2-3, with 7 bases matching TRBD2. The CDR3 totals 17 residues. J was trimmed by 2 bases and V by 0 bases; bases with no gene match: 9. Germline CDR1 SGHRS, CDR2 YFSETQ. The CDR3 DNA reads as TGCGCCAGCAGCTTGGGGTGGGCTAGCGGAAACACAGATACGCAGTATTTT. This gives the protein CASSLGWASGNTDTQYF.

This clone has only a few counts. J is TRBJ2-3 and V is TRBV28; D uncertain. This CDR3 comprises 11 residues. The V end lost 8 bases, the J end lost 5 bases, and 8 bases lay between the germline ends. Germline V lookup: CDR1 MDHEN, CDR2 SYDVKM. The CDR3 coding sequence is TGTGCCAGCGGCTACTTAGATACGCAGTATTTT. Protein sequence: CASGYLDTQYF.

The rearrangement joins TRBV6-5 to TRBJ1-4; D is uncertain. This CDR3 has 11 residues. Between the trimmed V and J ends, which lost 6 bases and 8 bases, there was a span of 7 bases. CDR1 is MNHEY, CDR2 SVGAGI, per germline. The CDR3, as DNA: TGTGCCAGCAGGTTCGGGGAAAAACTGTTTTTT. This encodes CASRFGEKLFF.

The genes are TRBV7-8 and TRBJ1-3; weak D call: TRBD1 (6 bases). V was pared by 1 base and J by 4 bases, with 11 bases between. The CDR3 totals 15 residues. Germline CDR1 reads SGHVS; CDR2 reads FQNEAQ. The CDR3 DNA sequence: TGTGCCAGCAGCTTAGTAGGGGGTACAGGAAACACCATATATTTT. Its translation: CASSLVGGTGNTIYF.

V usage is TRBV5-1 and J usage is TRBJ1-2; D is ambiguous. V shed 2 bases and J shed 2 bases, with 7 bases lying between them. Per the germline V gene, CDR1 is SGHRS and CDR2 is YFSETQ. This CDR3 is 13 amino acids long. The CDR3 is CASSFGGNYGYTF. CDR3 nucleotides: TGCGCCAGCAGCTTTGGAGGGAACTATGGCTACACCTTC.

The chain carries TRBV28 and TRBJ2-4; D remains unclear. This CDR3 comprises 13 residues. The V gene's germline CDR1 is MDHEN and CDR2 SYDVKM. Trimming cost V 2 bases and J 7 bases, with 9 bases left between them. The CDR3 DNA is TGTGCCAGCAGTTTAGGGAATATCAACATTCAGTACTTC. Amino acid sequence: CASSLGNINIQYF.

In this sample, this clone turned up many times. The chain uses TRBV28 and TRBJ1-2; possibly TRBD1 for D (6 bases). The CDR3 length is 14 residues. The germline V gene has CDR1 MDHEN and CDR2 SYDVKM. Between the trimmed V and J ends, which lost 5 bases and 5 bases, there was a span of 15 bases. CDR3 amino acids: CASSGTPVGYGYTF. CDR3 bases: TGTGCCAGCAGTGGGACACCGGTAGGGTATGGCTACACCTTC.

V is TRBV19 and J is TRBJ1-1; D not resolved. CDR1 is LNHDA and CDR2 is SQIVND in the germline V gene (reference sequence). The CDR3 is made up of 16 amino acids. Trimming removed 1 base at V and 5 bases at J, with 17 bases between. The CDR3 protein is CASSIGTGSLRTEAFF. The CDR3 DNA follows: TGTGCCAGTAGTATAGGTACTGGAAGCCTTAGGACTGAAGCTTTCTTT.

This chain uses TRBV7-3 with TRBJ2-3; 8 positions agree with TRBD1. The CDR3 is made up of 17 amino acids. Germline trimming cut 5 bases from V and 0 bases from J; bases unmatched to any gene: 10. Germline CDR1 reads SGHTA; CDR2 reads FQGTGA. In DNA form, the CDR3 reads TGTGCCAGCAGCCCCCAGGGGGCGGGACTTAGCACAGATACGCAGTATTTT. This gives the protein CASSPQGAGLSTDTQYF.

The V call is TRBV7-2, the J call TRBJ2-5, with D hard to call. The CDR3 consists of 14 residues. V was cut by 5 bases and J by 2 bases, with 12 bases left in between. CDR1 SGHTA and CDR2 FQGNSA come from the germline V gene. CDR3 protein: CASSLMSGQETQYF. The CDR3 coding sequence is TGTGCCAGCAGCCTTATGAGTGGACAAGAGACCCAGTACTTC.

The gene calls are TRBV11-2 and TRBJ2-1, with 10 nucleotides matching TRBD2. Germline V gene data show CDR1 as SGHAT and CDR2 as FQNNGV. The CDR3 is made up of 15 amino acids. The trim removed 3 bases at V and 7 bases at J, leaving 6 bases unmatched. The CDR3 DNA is TGTGCCAGCAGCTTGTCTAGCGGGAGAGGAAATGAGCAGTTCTTC. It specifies CASSLSSGRGNEQFF. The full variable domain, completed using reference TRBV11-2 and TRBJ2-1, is EAGVAQSPRYKIIEKRQSVAFWCNPISGHATLYWYQQILGQGPKLLIQFQNNGVVDDSQLPKDRFSAERLKGVDSTLKIQPAKLEDSAVYLCASSLSSGRGNEQFFGPGTRLTVL.

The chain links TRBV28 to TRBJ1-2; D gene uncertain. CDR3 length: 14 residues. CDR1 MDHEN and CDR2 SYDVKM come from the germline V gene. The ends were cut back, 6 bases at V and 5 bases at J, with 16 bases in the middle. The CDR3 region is CASRHNGQAYGYTF. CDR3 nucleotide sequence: TGTGCCAGCAGACATAACGGCCAGGCTTATGGCTACACCTTC.

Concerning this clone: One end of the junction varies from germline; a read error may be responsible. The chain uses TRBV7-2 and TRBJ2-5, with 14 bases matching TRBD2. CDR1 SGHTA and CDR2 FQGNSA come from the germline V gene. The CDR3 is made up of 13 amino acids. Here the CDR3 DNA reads TGTGCCAGCAGCTCCTTGACTAGCGGGAGGGTGGACTTC. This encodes CASSSLTSGRVDF.